Below, one TCR beta chain is given with its context. With 5 bases removed from V and 4 bases from J, the gap between germline ends came to 17 bases. The CDR3 spans 16 residues. CDR1 is MNHNY, CDR2 SVGAGI, per germline (reference sequence). Synthesis of cDNA was carried out by template-switch 5'RACE. The reaction used 10-nucleotide random UMIs. From 15-18 subjects, every sequencing run obtained over 160 million TCR-beta sequences. Via MiXCR, TCRdb re-called the 5' RACE reads, giving one row per CDR3 protein. This table holds about 70,000 distinct CDR3 sequences, under 5.5% found once. The sample comes from a study of neurological immune-mediated disorders.

This receptor was identified in a woman in her seventies with multiple sclerosis. The chain recombines TRBV6-6 with TRBJ2-2, with D hard to call. Sample: PBMCs. The CDR3 DNA reads TGTGCCAGCAGTGCCCAGGTGGGGTCGGGCACCGGGGAGCTGTTTTTT. It codes for CASSAQVGSGTGELFF.